This TCR beta chain was observed in a study of shared clonotypes between healthy human individuals. Study in general: The plates for each donor numbered three CD4 naive, three CD4 memory, two CD8 naive and one CD8 memory.

This clone was seen a few times. TCRdb's copy holds only in-frame clones and misses some; the assay was immunoSEQ multiplex PCR. The data hold about 110,000 clones, with roughly 70% observed a single time. The sequence was obtained from a woman aged 30 to 39 in good health. The source material was memory CD8+ T cells sorted from blood. The sample's subset: CD45RO+ cells pooled with CCR7-negative TemRA cells.

The chain's CDR3 is CASSSPGVVDSGLADTQYF. Here the CDR3 DNA reads TGTGCCAGCAGTTCCCCCGGAGTGGTTGATAGCGGGTTAGCAGATACGCAGTATTTT. V and J are TRBV2 and TRBJ2-3, with 7 nucleotides matching TRBD2. The J segment lost 4 bases and the V segment lost 5 bases, leaving 21 bases of the junction unmatched. This CDR3 region has 19 residues. Germline V gene data show CDR1 as SNHLY and CDR2 as FYNNEI.